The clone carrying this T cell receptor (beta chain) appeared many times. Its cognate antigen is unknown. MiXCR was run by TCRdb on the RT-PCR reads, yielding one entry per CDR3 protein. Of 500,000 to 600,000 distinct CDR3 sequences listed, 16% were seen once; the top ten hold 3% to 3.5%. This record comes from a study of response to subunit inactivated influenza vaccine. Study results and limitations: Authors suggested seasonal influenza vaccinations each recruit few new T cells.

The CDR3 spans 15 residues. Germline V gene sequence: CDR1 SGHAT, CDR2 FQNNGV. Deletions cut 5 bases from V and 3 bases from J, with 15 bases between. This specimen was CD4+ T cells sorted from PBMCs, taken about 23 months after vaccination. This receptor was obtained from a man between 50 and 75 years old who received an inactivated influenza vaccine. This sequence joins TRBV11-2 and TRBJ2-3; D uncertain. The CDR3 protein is CASSQRDGSTDTQYF. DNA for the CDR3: TGTGCCAGCAGCCAGAGAGACGGCTCTACAGATACGCAGTATTTT.